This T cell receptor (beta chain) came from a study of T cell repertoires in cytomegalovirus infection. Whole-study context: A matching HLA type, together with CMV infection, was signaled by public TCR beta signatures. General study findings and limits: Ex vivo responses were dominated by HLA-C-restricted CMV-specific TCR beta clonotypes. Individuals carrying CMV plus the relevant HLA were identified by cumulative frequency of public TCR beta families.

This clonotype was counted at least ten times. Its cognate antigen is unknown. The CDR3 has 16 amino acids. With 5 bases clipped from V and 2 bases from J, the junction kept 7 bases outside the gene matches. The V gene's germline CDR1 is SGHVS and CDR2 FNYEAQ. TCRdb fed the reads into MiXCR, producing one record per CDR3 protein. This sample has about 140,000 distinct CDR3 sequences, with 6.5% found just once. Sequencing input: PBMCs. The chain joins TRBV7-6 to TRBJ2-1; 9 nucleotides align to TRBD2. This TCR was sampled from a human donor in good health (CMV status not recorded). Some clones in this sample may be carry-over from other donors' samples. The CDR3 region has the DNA TGTGCCAGCAGCCCACCTCGCGGGGGGGCCTACAATGAGCAGTTCTTC. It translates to CASSPPRGGAYNEQFF.